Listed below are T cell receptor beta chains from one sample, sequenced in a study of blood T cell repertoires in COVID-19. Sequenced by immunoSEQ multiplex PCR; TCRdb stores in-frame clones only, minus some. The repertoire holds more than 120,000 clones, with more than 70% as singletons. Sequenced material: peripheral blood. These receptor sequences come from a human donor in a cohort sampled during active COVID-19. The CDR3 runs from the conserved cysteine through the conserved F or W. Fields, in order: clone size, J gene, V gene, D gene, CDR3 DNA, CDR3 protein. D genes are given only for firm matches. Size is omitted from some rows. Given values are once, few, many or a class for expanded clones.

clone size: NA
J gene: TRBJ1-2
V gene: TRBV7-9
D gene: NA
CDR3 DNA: TGTGCCAGCAGCCCCTGGGACATTCATGGCTACACCTTC
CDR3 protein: CASSPWDIHGYTF

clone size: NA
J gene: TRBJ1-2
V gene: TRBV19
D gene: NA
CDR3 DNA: TGTGCCAGTAGTATCCCCGGGACAATCTATGGCTACACCTTC
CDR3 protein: CASSIPGTIYGYTF

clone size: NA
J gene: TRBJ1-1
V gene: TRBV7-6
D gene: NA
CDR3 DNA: TGTGCCAGCAGCTTAGGGACACACCCTCTGAACACTGAAGCTTTCTTT
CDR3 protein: CASSLGTHPLNTEAFF

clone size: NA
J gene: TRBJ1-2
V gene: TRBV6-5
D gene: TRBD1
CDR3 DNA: TGTGCCAGCAGTTACCGGACAGGGACTGGCTACACCTTC
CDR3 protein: CASSYRTGTGYTF

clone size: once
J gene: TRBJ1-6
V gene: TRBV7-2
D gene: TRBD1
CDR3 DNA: TGTGCCAGCAGTTCCTCAGGGGGCTCCTATAATTCACCCCTCCACTTT
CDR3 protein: CASSSSGGSYNSPLHF

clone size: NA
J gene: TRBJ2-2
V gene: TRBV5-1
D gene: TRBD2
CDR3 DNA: TGCGCCAGCACAGAGCTAGCGGGGGCCACAAACACCGGGGAGCTGTTTTTT
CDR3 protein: CASTELAGATNTGELFF

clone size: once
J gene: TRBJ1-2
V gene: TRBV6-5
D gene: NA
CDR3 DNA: TGTGCCAGCAGTCCTGAGGGAGGTGGGCGAGGCTACACCTTC
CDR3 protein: CASSPEGGGRGYTF

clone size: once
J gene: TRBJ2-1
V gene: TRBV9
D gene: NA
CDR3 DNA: TGTGCCAGCAGCGTAGAACCAGGGGAAGTCTACAATGAGCAGTTCTTC
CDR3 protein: CASSVEPGEVYNEQFF

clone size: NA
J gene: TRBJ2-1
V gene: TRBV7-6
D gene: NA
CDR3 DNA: TGTGCCAGCAGCCTAAACAATGAGCAGTTCTTC
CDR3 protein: CASSLNNEQFF

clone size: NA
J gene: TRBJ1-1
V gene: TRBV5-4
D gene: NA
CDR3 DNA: TGTGCCAGCAGCACAGACGGGAACACTGAAGCTTTCTTT
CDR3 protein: CASSTDGNTEAFF

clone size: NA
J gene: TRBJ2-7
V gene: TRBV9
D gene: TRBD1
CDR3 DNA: TGTGCCAGCAGCGATCGACAGGGGGCAACCTACGAGCAGTACTTC
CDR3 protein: CASSDRQGATYEQYF

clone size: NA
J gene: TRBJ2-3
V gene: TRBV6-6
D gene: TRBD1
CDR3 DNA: TGTGCCAGCAGCCGGGACAGATGGGATACGCAGTATTTT
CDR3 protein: CASSRDRWDTQYF

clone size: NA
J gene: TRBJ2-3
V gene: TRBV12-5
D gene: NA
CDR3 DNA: TGTGCTAGTGGTGTAACAGATACGCAGTATTTT
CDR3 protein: CASGVTDTQYF

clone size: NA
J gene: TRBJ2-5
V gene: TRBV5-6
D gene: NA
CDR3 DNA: TGTGCCAGCACCTCGGGGGTATGGGAGACCCAGTACTTC
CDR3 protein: CASTSGVWETQYF

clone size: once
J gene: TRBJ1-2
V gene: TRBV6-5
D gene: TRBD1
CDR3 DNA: TGTGCCAGCAGTACAGGGGGGGGCTATGTTGACTACACCTTC
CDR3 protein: CASSTGGGYVDYTF

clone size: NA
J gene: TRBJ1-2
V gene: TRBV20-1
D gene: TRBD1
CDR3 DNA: TGCAGTGCTAGTACCGGGACAGCTAACTATGGCTACACCTTC
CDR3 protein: CSASTGTANYGYTF

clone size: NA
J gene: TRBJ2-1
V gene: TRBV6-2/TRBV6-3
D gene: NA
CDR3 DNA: TGTGCCAGCAGTGCCCCTAGCTACAATGAGCAGTTCTTC
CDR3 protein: CASSAPSYNEQFF

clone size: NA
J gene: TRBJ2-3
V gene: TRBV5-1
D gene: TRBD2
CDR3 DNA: TGCGCCAGCAGCTTGGTACTAGCGGGGCAAGATACGCAGTATTTT
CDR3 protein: CASSLVLAGQDTQYF

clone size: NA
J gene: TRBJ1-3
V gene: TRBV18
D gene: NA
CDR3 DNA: TGTGCCAGCTCGCAGACAACCGCGGGGGGAAACACCATATATTTT
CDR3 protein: CASSQTTAGGNTIYF

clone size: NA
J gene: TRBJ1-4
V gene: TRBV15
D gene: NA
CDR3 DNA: TGTGCCACCAGCCACGGACAGCTCACTTCAACTAATGAAAAACTGTTTTTT
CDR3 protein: CATSHGQLTSTNEKLFF

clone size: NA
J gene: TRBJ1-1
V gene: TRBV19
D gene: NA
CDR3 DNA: TGTGCCAGTAGTTCACTGACAGTAATGAACACTGAAGCTTTCTTT
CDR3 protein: CASSSLTVMNTEAFF

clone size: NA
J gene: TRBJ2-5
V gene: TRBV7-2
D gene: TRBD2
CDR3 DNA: TGTGCCAGCAGCCCAGGTGCGGGGGGGAGGACCCAGTACTTC
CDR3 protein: CASSPGAGGRTQYF

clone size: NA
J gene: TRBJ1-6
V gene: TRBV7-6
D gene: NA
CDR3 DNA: TGTGCCAGCAGCTTAAAACAGTATTCGTATTCACCCCTCCACTTT
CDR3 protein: CASSLKQYSYSPLHF

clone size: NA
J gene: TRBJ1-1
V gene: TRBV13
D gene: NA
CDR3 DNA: TGTGCCAGCAGCTTCGGGGAAAGAAGATCTGAAGCTTTCTTT
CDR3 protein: CASSFGERRSEAFF

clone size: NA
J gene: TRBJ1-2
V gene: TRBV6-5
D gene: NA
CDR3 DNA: TGTGCCAGCAGTTACGGTCCACTTTATGGCTACACCTTC
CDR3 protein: CASSYGPLYGYTF

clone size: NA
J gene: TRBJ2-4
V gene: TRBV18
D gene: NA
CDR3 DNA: TGTGCCAGCTCACCACTCCACCGGGAAAACATTCAGTACTTC
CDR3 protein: CASSPLHRENIQYF

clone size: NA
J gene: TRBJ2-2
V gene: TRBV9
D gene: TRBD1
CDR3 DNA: TGTGCCAGCAGCTCTAAGACAGGGTCCCCCGGGGAGCTGTTTTTT
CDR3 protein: CASSSKTGSPGELFF

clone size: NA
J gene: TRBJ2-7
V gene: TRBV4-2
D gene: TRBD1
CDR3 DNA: TGTGCCAGCAGCCAAGCAAGGGGACAGGGACCCTACGAGCAGTACTTC
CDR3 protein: CASSQARGQGPYEQYF

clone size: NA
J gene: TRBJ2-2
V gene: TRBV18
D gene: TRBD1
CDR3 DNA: TGTGCCAGCTCACTCTCACAGGGGGCGCGCACCGGGGAGCTGTTTTTT
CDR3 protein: CASSLSQGARTGELFF

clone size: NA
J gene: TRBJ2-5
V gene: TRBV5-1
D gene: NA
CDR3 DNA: TGCGCCAGCAGCGCTCAAGGACAGAGAGAGACCCAGTACTTC
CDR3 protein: CASSAQGQRETQYF

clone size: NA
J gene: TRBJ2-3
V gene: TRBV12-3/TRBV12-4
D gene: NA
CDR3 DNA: TGTGCCAGCAGTTCAGGGATAGCAGATACGCAGTATTTT
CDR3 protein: CASSSGIADTQYF

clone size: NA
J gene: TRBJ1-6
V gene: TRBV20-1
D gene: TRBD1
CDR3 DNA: TGCAGTGCCAGCAGGGGGACGGCCCTCCACTTT
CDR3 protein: CSASRGTALHF

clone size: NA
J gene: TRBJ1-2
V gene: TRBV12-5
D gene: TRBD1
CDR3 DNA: TGTGCTAGTGGTCCGACAGGGGGCCGGAGCTACACCTTC
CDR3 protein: CASGPTGGRSYTF

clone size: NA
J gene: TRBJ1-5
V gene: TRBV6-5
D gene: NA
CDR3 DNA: TGTGCCAGCAGAGACAGGATGGATCGGCCCCAGCATTTT
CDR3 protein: CASRDRMDRPQHF

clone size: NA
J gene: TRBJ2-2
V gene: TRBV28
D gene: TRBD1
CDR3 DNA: TGTGCCAGCAATAACCGGGACAGGGTCACCGGGGAGCTGTTTTTT
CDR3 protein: CASNNRDRVTGELFF

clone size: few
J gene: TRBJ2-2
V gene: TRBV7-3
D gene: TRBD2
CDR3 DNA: TGTGCCAGCAGCCCCGCGGGGGGAGTAGCCGGGGAGCTGTTTTTT
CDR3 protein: CASSPAGGVAGELFF

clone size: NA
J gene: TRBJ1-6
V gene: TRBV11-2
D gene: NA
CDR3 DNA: TGTGCCAGCAGCTTAGGACATGGGTATTCACCCCTCCACTTT
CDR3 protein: CASSLGHGYSPLHF

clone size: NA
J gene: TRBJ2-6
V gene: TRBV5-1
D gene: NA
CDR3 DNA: TGCGCCAGCAGCCGGGAAGGGAGATCTGGGGCCAACGTCCTGACTTTC
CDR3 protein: CASSREGRSGANVLTF

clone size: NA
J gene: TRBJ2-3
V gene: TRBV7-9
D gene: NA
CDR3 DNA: TGTGCCAGCAGCTTAGGCCTGGGGCGCAGAGCAGATACGCAGTATTTT
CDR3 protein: CASSLGLGRRADTQYF

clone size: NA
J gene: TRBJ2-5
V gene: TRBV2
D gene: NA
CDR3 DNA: TGTGCCAGCAGTATGGGGGGCCAAGAGACCCAGTACTTC
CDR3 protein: CASSMGGQETQYF

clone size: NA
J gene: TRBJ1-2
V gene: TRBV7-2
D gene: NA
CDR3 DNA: TGTGCCAGCAGCTTGCAAGGGGACAACTCCTATGGCTACACCTTC
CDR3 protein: CASSLQGDNSYGYTF

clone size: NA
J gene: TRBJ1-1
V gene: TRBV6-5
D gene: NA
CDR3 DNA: TGTGCCAGCAGTTACCACAGGGCCACTGAAGCTTTCTTT
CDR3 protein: CASSYHRATEAFF

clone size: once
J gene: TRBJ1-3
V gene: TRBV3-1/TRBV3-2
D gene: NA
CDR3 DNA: TGTGCCAGCAGCAACAGACATCACGCACGAAACACCATATATTTT
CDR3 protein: CASSNRHHARNTIYF

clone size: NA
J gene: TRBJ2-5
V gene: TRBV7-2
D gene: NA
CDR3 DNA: TGTGCCAGCAGCTTAGGAAGGGGGGGGGTAACCCAAGAGACCCAGTACTTC
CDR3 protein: CASSLGRGGVTQETQYF